One and the same sample provided the 10 T cell receptor beta chains below, sequenced in a study of blood T cell repertoires in COVID-19. The method was immunoSEQ multiplex PCR; TCRdb's version includes in-frame clones alone and lacks a portion of them. The sample records around 170,000 clones, roughly 74% being singletons. Material for sequencing was peripheral blood. Receptors originate from a woman aged 80 or over with acute or convalescent COVID-19.

This clone showed up just a few times. This sequence joins TRBV19 and TRBJ1-1, with 8 bases matching TRBD1. J lost 6 bases, V lost 6 bases, and 9 bases had no gene match. Per germline, CDR1 LNHDA and CDR2 SQIVND (reference sequence). The CDR3 totals 14 residues. DNA of the CDR3: TGTGCCAGTAGAAGACAGGACAGGGCCCCTGAAGCTTTCTTT. Protein product: CASRRQDRAPEAFF.

CDR3 loop: CAWSVVGAPWNEQFF. The DNA of the CDR3 is TGTGCCTGGAGTGTTGTAGGGGCCCCCTGGAATGAGCAGTTCTTC. The chain carries TRBV30 and TRBJ2-1; D possibly corresponds to TRBD1 (5 bases). Germline lookup yields CDR1 GTSNPN and CDR2 SVGIG (reference sequence). Trimming pared 0 bases from V and 7 bases from J, leaving 16 bases between. The CDR3 consists of 15 residues.

This clone was counted only a few times. The chain links TRBV28 to TRBJ1-2; D possibly corresponds to TRBD1 (5 bases). Trimming left V 7 bases short and J 4 bases short, with 19 bases between. The germline V gene encodes CDR1 MDHEN and CDR2 SYDVKM. This CDR3 region has 15 residues. Written as DNA, the CDR3 is TGTGCCAGCACCCCCGGGGGACGAAAAGTCTATGGCTACACCTTC. It codes for CASTPGGRKVYGYTF.

The chain employs TRBV18 and TRBJ2-5; possibly TRBD2 for D (5 bases). The CDR3 spans 16 residues. Trimming shortened V by 3 bases and J by 1 base, and 15 bases separated the two germline ends. Germline values: CDR1 KGHSH, CDR2 LQKENI. The CDR3 sequence: CASSPRLGGSQETQYF. DNA of the CDR3: TGTGCCAGCTCACCGAGGTTAGGAGGCTCCCAAGAGACCCAGTACTTC. The full variable domain, in which reference TRBV18 and TRBJ2-5 provide the parts outside the CDR3, is NAGVMQNPRHLVRRRGQEARLRCSPMKGHSHVYWYRQLPEEGLKFMVYLQKENIIDESGMPKERFSAEFPKEGPSILRIQQVVRGDSAAYFCASSPRLGGSQETQYFGPGTRLLVL.

The gene calls are TRBV5-5 and TRBJ2-5; TRBD2 agrees at 10 bases. There are 15 residues in the CDR3. The J segment lost 1 base and the V segment lost 3 bases, leaving 3 bases of the junction unmatched. Germline loops: CDR1 SGHKS, CDR2 YYEKEE (reference sequence). CDR3 nucleotides: TGTGCCAGCAGCTGGTTAGCGGGGGGCCAAGAGACCCAGTACTTC. It encodes CASSWLAGGQETQYF.

The chain has TRBV3-1 (or the pseudogene TRBV3-2) and TRBJ2-7, with TRBD1 matching over 9 bases. The CDR3 extends over 16 amino acids. Germline CDR1 LGHDT, CDR2 YNNKEL (reference sequence). The junction had 5 bases not matched to a gene; V was cut back by 1 base and J by 1 base. The CDR3 is CASSQAWTGVSYEQYF. CDR3 DNA sequence: TGTGCCAGCAGCCAAGCCTGGACAGGGGTTTCCTACGAGCAGTACTTC.

The V gene is TRBV28, the J gene TRBJ1-5, with 12 bases aligning to TRBD1. This CDR3 is 17 amino acids long. With 5 bases clipped from V and 6 bases from J, the junction kept 11 bases outside the gene matches. The germline V gene encodes CDR1 MDHEN and CDR2 SYDVKM. The CDR3 bases are TGTGCCAGCAGTGGGACAGGGGGCTGGATAGTAGGTCAGCCCCAGCATTTT. Protein sequence: CASSGTGGWIVGQPQHF.

This clone was recorded a few times. This sequence joins TRBV6-6 and TRBJ1-2; the match to TRBD1 covers 7 bases. CDR1 and CDR2 (germline): MNHNY, SVGAGI (reference sequence). V lost 0 bases and J lost 4; bases outside the gene matches: 5. The CDR3 has 15 amino acids. The CDR3 here is CASSYSQGRGYGYTF. In DNA form, the CDR3 reads TGTGCCAGCAGTTACTCACAGGGGCGCGGCTATGGCTACACCTTC.

The V call is TRBV4-1, the J call TRBJ2-5, with 7 bases fitting TRBD1. V trimming: 4 bases; J trimming: 0 bases; junction bases outside the gene matches: 8. This CDR3 comprises 16 residues. Germline CDR1 and CDR2: MGHRA and YSYEKL. The CDR3 reads CASSRPGQRYQETQYF. The CDR3 nucleotides are TGCGCCAGCAGCCGACCGGGACAGCGGTACCAAGAGACCCAGTACTTC.

On this clone: Other DNA variants within this sample encode the same CDR3. The rearrangement uses TRBV7-9 and TRBJ1-1, with TRBD1 as a possible D gene (5 bases). The CDR3 contains 12 residues. Germline assignment: CDR1 SEHNR and CDR2 FQNEAQ (reference sequence). The V gene lost 5 bases and the J gene lost 4 bases, with 8 bases spanning the gap. The CDR3 reads CASSVQGTEAFF. CDR3 DNA sequence: TGTGCCAGCAGCGTTCAGGGCACTGAAGCTTTCTTT.